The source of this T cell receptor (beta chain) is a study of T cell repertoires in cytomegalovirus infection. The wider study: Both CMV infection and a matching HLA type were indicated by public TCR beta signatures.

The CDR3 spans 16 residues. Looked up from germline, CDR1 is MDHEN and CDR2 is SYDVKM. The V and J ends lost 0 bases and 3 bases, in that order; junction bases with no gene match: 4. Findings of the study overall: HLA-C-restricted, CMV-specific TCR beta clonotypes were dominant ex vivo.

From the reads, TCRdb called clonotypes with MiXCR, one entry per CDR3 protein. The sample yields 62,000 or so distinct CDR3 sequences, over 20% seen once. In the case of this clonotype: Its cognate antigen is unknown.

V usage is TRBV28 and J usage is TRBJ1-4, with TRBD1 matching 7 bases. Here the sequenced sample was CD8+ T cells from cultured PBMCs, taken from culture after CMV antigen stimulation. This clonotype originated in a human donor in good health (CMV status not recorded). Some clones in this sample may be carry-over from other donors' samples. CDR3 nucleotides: TGTGCCAGCAGTTTATGGCCGGGGACAGCTAATGAAAAACTGTTTTTT. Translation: CASSLWPGTANEKLFF.